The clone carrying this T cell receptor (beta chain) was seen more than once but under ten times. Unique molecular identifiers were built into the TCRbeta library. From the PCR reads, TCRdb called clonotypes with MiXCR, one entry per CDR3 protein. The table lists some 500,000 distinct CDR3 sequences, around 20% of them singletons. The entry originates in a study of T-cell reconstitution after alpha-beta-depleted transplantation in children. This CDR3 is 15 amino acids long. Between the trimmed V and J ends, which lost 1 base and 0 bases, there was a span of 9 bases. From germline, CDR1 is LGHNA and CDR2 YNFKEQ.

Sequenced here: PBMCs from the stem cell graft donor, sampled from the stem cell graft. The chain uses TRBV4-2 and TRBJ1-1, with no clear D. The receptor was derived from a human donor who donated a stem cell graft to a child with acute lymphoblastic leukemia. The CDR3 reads CASSQVTLMNTEAFF. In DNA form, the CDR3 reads TGTGCCAGCAGCCAAGTGACCCTCATGAACACTGAAGCTTTCTTT.